This T cell receptor beta chain was identified during a study of early T cells in non-severe SARS-CoV-2 infection (TCRdb year 2021). Context from the whole study: Because TCR sequencing was done on bulk RNA from unsorted whole blood, the alpha and beta chains could not be paired.

A case-control design nested within a healthcare worker cohort in London, UK, was used, with weekly nasopharyngeal swab PCR tests and blood sampling performed. Healthcare workers were recruited between 23 and 31 March 2020, during the week of the UK lockdown, and were followed weekly for up to roughly 16 weeks. Trimming takes 6 bases from V and 6 bases from J, and the germline ends sit 15 bases apart. The CDR3, cysteine through phenylalanine, is 14 amino acids long. The DNA shown is the 42-base CDR3, in frame from base 1. CDR1 and CDR2, looked up from the germline V gene, are ENHRY and SYGVKD. On the study overall, not on this receptor specifically: Matching against VDJdb was skewed toward anti-spike CD8 responses, likely underestimated virus-specific expansions, and missed private and CD4 specificities.

This clonotype was seen repeatedly, ten times or more. What antigen it recognizes has not been identified. No much larger clone exists at a distance of one base, and base qualities are not known. To prepare the library, 5' RACE was applied. Sequencing took place on a NextSeq 500. Unique molecular identifiers were attached to individual cDNA molecules in the TCR library protocol so that sequencing error and PCR bias could be corrected. Both TCR alpha and beta chains were sequenced, and tight co-correlation was observed between alpha and beta sequence abundances in each sample. In the paper's pipeline: Decombinator V4 was used to perform V gene, J gene and CDR3 annotation of TCR sequences. Expanded TCRs were defined as changing significantly between any two time points under a Poisson model with p below 0.0001. TCR abundances were normalised to the total number of TCRs sequenced in each sample and reported as counts per million. MAIT TCRs were defined by TRAV1-2 paired with TRAJ12, TRAJ20 or TRAJ33, and iNKT TCRs by TRAV10 paired with TRAJ18. VDJdb, accessed 1 November 2021, was searched for CMV, EBV and SARS-CoV-2 annotated TCRs, excluding TCRs annotated for multiple antigens. The public sequencing data were trimmed at Q25 with fastp and processed into clonotypes with MiXCR by TCRdb, which kept only in-frame beta chains. Each entry is one CDR3 protein sequence, shown with its most common DNA and genes. TCRdb's processing, not the study's, gives the V and J calls here. This sample has 100,000 to 130,000 distinct CDR3 sequences in its table, and around 10% of those were observed once. The leading ten clones occupy 6.5% to 8% of the sample.

The chain is encoded by TRBV10-3 joined to TRBJ2-1; TRBD2 could be the D gene, as 6 bases match. The clonotype comes from an adult who was a healthcare worker with PCR-confirmed SARS-CoV-2 infection or an uninfected control (not recorded which). Sequencing was performed on whole blood. The CDR3 protein: CAISSIQGGNEQFF. The base sequence is TGTGCCATCAGCTCAATTCAGGGAGGCAATGAGCAGTTCTTC.